Presented here are 9 T cell receptor beta chains from one specimen sequenced in a study of T cells in Graves' hyperthyroidism and ophthalmopathy (dated by TCRdb to about 2019). The method behind the library was multiplex PCR. TCRdb names Illumina HiSeq 2000 as the instrument used. The TCR beta CDR3 regions were amplified from the RNA transcripts. For the first round of RT-PCR on the TCR CDR3, the HTBI primer set was used together with the Qiagen OneStep RT-PCR kit. TCRdb's own reprocessing of the public reads used fastp at Q25 and MiXCR and kept productive beta chains. Each record represents a unique CDR3 protein, reported with the most common genes and DNA among its rows. Here the sample has under 650,000 distinct CDR3 sequences; roughly 16% occur a single time. The ten largest account for approximately 3.9% of the sample. Sequenced sample: blood. The receptors were gathered from a woman aged 25 to 39 with Graves' hyperthyroidism.

This clonotype came up many times. The chain couples TRBV28 to TRBJ2-5; D is perhaps TRBD2 (5 bases). The CDR3 consists of 16 residues. Trimming cost V 2 bases and J 6 bases, with 19 bases left between them. The germline V gene encodes CDR1 MDHEN and CDR2 SYDVKM. CDR3 residues: CASSLRGPRQDQTQYF. CDR3 bases: TGTGCCAGCAGTTTACGGGGTCCCAGGCAAGATCAGACCCAGTACTTC.

This clonotype has just a few counts. The chain is built from TRBV6-1 and TRBJ2-7; D is ambiguous. This CDR3 region has 11 residues. Trimming removed 6 bases at V and 3 bases at J, with 6 bases between. Germline-derived CDR1 and CDR2 are MNHNS and SASEGT. DNA of the CDR3: TGTGCCAGCAGATCAGTCTACGAGCAGTACTTC. Translating it yields CASRSVYEQYF.

V is TRBV20-1 and J is TRBJ2-5; no clear D. Germline V gives CDR1 DFQATT, CDR2 SNEGSKA (reference sequence). The CDR3 extends over 13 amino acids. Trimming left V 5 bases short and J 5 bases short, with 15 bases between. The CDR3 region has the DNA TGCAGTGCTCCAAATACGGGTAGGGAGACCCAGTACTTC. Amino acids: CSAPNTGRETQYF.

This clonotype was seen ten or more times. The chain has TRBV5-1 and TRBJ2-7, with 7 bases fitting TRBD1. The CDR3 loop spans 15 amino acids. The germline gives CDR1 SGHRS, CDR2 YFSETQ. Trimming at V came to 2 bases and at J to 0 bases, leaving 5 bases not matched to a gene. CDR3 protein: CASSFLGTASYEQYF. The CDR3 DNA reads TGCGCCAGCAGCTTCCTCGGGACAGCCTCCTACGAGCAGTACTTC.

The table lists this clonotype with many counts. The CDR3 spells CASHWPPGGNTEAFF. The CDR3 DNA follows: TGTGCCAGCCACTGGCCCCCCGGGGGGAACACTGAAGCTTTCTTT. This chain connects TRBV6-1 to TRBJ1-1; a weak D match, TRBD1 (5 bases). Germline V gene sequence: CDR1 MNHNS, CDR2 SASEGT. This CDR3 is 15 amino acids long. Trimming removed 8 bases from V and 1 base from J, with 17 bases in between.

This clonotype was seen repeatedly, ten times or more. V is TRBV12-3 or TRBV12-4 and J is TRBJ2-7; TRBD2 matches at 8 bases. After removal of 5 bases from V and 5 bases from J, the junction contained 5 bases not matched to a gene. The CDR3 loop spans 13 amino acids. The CDR3 sequence is CASSLLTSDEQYF. The CDR3 coding sequence is TGTGCCAGCAGTCTACTGACTAGCGACGAGCAGTACTTC.

This chain uses TRBV20-1 with TRBJ1-2; 10 bases line up with TRBD1. V trimming: 0 bases; J trimming: 0 bases; junction bases outside the gene matches: 4. Germline V CDR1 and CDR2: DFQATT, SNEGSKA (reference sequence). This CDR3 comprises 16 residues. CDR3 sequence (DNA): TGCAGTGCTAGAGATCGGGACAGGGGAGCTAACTATGGCTACACCTTC. It translates to CSARDRDRGANYGYTF.

This clonotype was detected ten times or more. V gene TRBV2 combines with J gene TRBJ2-7, with D uncertain. Germline CDR1 reads SNHLY; CDR2 reads FYNNEI. V was clipped by 3 bases and J by 3 bases, with 9 bases between them. The CDR3 is 13 amino acids. The CDR3 nucleotides read TGTGCCAGCAGTGAGGGCAGCTACTACGAGCAGTACTTC. Its protein is CASSEGSYYEQYF.

This chain joins TRBV20-1 and TRBJ1-2; possibly TRBD1 for D (5 bases). Trimming shortened V by 1 base and J by 13 bases, and 19 bases separated the two germline ends. From germline, CDR1 is DFQATT and CDR2 SNEGSKA (reference sequence). This CDR3 has 13 residues. Written as DNA, the CDR3 is TGCAGTGCTAGAGGAACCGGGACTGCGCCTCTCACCTTC. It translates to CSARGTGTAPLTF.